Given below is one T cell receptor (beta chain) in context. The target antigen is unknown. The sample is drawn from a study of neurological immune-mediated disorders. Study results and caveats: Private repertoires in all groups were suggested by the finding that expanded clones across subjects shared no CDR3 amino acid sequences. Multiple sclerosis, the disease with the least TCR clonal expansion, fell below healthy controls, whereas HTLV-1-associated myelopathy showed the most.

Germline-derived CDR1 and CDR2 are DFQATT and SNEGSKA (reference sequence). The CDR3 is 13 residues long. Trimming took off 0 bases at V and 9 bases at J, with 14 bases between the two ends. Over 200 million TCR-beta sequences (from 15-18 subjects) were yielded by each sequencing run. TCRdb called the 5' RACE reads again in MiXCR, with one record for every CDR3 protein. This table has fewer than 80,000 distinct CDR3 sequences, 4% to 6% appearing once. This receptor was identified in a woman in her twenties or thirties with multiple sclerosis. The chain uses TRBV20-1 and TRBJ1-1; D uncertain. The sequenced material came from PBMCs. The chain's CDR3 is CSARDPESDQAFF. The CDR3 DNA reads TGCAGTGCTAGAGACCCGGAGTCAGACCAAGCTTTCTTT.